This TCR beta chain was recovered during a study of control samples from healthy donors and cancer patients. Germline CDR1 SGHDT, CDR2 YYEEEE. The CDR3 runs 12 residues. V was pared by 0 bases and J by 5 bases, with 3 bases between. Measured with immunoSEQ multiplex PCR; TCRdb has only the in-frame clones, and not every one. The repertoire holds 150,000 to 200,000 clones, with around 92% as singletons. Sequencing was done on a sample of blood. The receptor comes from a woman aged 25 to 39 in good health. This chain joins TRBV5-6 and TRBJ2-1; no firm D call. The CDR3 reads CASSLANNEQFF. In DNA, the CDR3 is TGTGCCAGCAGCTTGGCGAACAATGAGCAGTTCTTC.